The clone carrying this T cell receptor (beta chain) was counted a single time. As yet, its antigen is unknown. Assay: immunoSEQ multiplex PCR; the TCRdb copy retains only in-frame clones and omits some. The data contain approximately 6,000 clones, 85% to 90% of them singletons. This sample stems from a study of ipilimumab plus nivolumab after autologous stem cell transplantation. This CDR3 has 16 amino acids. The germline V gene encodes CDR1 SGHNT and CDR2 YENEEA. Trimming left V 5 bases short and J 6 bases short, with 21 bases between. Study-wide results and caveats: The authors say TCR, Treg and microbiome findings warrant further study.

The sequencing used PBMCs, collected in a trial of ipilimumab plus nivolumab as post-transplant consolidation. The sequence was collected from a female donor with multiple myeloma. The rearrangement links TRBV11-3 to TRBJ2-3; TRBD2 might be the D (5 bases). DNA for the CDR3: TGTGCCAGCAGCCAGATGGGAGTTGCCACCGGGGATACGCAGTATTTT. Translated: CASSQMGVATGDTQYF.